These 23 T cell receptor beta chains were sequenced from one sample in a study of a mutant IDH1 vaccine in newly diagnosed glioma (TCRdb year 2021). The library was prepared using the immunoSEQ multiplex PCR assay. The source is immuneACCESS, and TCRdb retained only in-frame sequences with V and J called. Part of the clones is not carried over; for the studies checked, unresolved V genes explain less than half of this, and the remainder is unexplained. This sample holds 30,000 to 40,000 clones; around nine tenths were observed only once. 9.5% to 15% of the sample goes to the ten largest clones. Read against the paper, the sample's time point label means: week 47, end of study. Every vaccine dose consisted of 300 ug of a 20-mer mutant IDH1 peptide in Montanide, administered subcutaneously together with topical imiquimod. These TCRs are of unknown antigen specificity. The sequencing used PBMCs, collected from a glioma patient whose treatment included an IDH1 peptide vaccine. These TCRs come from a woman younger than 45 with glioma.

This clone is a singleton in its sample. The chain is built from TRBV11-2 and TRBJ1-1; 7 positions agree with TRBD1. Trimming at V came to 5 bases and at J to 6 bases, leaving 12 bases not matched to a gene. Germline V CDR1 and CDR2: SGHAT, FQNNGV. CDR3 size: 15 residues. The CDR3 loop is CASSTIGRGVSEAFF. CDR3 nucleotide sequence: TGTGCCAGCAGCACCATAGGCAGGGGGGTTTCTGAAGCTTTCTTT. Supplemented by reference TRBV11-2 and TRBJ1-1, the full variable domain reads EAGVAQSPRYKIIEKRQSVAFWCNPISGHATLYWYQQILGQGPKLLIQFQNNGVVDDSQLPKDRFSAERLKGVDSTLKIQPAKLEDSAVYLCASSTIGRGVSEAFFGQGTRLTVV.

V usage is TRBV4-1 and J usage is TRBJ1-4; D is perhaps TRBD1 (6 bases). The CDR3 has 15 amino acids. V was trimmed by 3 bases and J by 10 bases, leaving 18 bases between them. Germline V gives CDR1 MGHRA, CDR2 YSYEKL. CDR3 in amino acids: CASSQEGGIYGKLFF. CDR3 nucleotide sequence: TGCGCCAGCAGCCAGGAAGGGGGTATTTACGGAAAACTGTTTTTT.

The chain combines TRBV18 with TRBJ2-1; D not resolved. The germline V gene encodes CDR1 KGHSH and CDR2 LQKENI. The CDR3 has 13 amino acids. V was cut by 0 bases and J by 8 bases, with 8 bases left in between. CDR3 amino acids: CASSPPGLHEQFF. DNA of the CDR3: TGTGCCAGCTCACCACCTGGGTTGCATGAGCAGTTCTTC.

This rearrangement joins TRBV5-5 to TRBJ1-4; D is possibly TRBD1 (5 bases). The CDR3 has 14 amino acids. Germline V gives CDR1 SGHKS, CDR2 YYEKEE (reference sequence). The germline V and J ends were trimmed by 0 bases and 11 bases, with 14 bases remaining between them. CDR3: CASSLEVRVDKLFF. CDR3 coding DNA: TGTGCCAGCAGCTTGGAGGTCAGGGTGGACAAACTGTTTTTT.

The genes are TRBV30 and TRBJ2-1; a possible D gene is TRBD2 (6 bases). The CDR3 totals 15 residues. Per the germline V gene, CDR1 is GTSNPN and CDR2 is SVGIG (reference sequence). V was trimmed by 3 bases and J by 7 bases, leaving 19 bases between them. The CDR3 DNA reads as TGTGCCTGGAGGACCCTCGGGGGAGTCGGGAATGAGCAGTTCTTC. It translates to CAWRTLGGVGNEQFF.

The table lists this clone with a few counts. V and J are TRBV29-1 and TRBJ1-1; D gene uncertain. V gave up 6 bases and J gave up 0 bases, with 8 bases separating them. The CDR3 length is 12 residues. Germline V gives CDR1 SQVTM, CDR2 ANQGSEA. The CDR3 loop is CSVQRMNTEAFF. The CDR3 DNA sequence: TGCAGCGTGCAGAGAATGAACACTGAAGCTTTCTTT.

The V gene is TRBV5-6, the J gene TRBJ1-3; a possible D gene is TRBD1 (5 bases). Trimming took 3 bases from V and 1 from J, leaving 11 bases between them. The germline V gene encodes CDR1 SGHDT and CDR2 YYEEEE. The CDR3 sequence is 15 residues long. The CDR3 bases are TGTGCCAGCAGCTCCCGCAGGGAGTCTGGAAACACCATATATTTT. It translates to CASSSRRESGNTIYF. Full variable domain (missing parts from reference TRBV5-6 and TRBJ1-3): DAGVTQSPTHLIKTRGQQVTLRCSPKSGHDTVSWYQQALGQGPQFIFQYYEEEERQRGNFPDRFSGHQFPNYSSELNVNALLLGDSALYLCASSSRRESGNTIYFGEGSWLTVV.

The chain uses TRBV9 and TRBJ2-5; a possible D gene is TRBD2 (5 bases). The length of the CDR3 is 13 residues. Trimming cost V 2 bases and J 5 bases, with 10 bases left between them. Germline V gene lookup returns CDR1 SGDLS and CDR2 YYNGEE. This CDR3 is CASSVGVVETQYF. Written as DNA, the CDR3 is TGTGCCAGCAGCGTCGGGGTAGTGGAGACCCAGTACTTC.

This rearrangement joins TRBV6-5 to TRBJ1-5, with TRBD1 identical over 8 bases. The CDR3 is 15 residues long. The germline gives CDR1 MNHEY, CDR2 SVGAGI. Trimming at V came to 5 bases and at J to 3 bases, leaving 6 bases not matched to a gene. This CDR3 reads CASSIGTGFNQPQHF. The CDR3 DNA follows: TGTGCCAGCAGTATAGGGACAGGATTCAATCAGCCCCAGCATTTT.

Concerning this clone itself: One end of the junction does not line up with germline, which may come from a read error. The chain is built from TRBV27 and TRBJ2-7; TRBD2 might be the D (6 bases). There are 11 residues in the CDR3. The germline CDR1 and CDR2 sequences are MNHEY and SMNVEV (reference sequence). The CDR3 protein is CASSLGGEEYF. In DNA, the CDR3 is TGTGCCAGCAGTTTGGGAGGCGAGGAGTACTTC.

The chain employs TRBV5-6 and TRBJ2-1, with D tentatively TRBD2 (5 bases). The V end lost 4 bases, the J end lost 9 bases, and 14 bases lay between the germline ends. CDR3 length: 13 residues. Germline values: CDR1 SGHDT, CDR2 YYEEEE. Written as DNA, the CDR3 is TGTGCCAGCAGCCTAACTCTTGGGAGTGAGCAGTTCTTC. It translates to CASSLTLGSEQFF.

V gene TRBV6-5 combines with J gene TRBJ2-3, with D possibly being TRBD2 (5 bases). Trimming pared 2 bases from V and 1 base from J, leaving 10 bases between. The CDR3 is 15 residues long. From germline, CDR1 is MNHEY and CDR2 SVGAGI. CDR3 bases: TGTGCCAGCAGTTACGGAGGATTGGGCACAGATACGCAGTATTTT. Translation: CASSYGGLGTDTQYF.

The chain has TRBV5-1 and TRBJ2-7; TRBD1 aligns across 9 bases. CDR1 is SGHRS, CDR2 YFSETQ, per germline. With V trimmed by 2 bases and J by 4 bases, 13 bases remained unmatched. The CDR3 consists of 17 residues. The CDR3 coding sequence is TGCGCCAGCAGCTTAGGACAGGGGACATACTACTTTTACGAGCAGTACTTC. Protein sequence: CASSLGQGTYYFYEQYF.

The chain recombines TRBV6-6 with TRBJ2-1, with D possibly matching TRBD2 (5 bases). Germline V lookup: CDR1 MNHNY, CDR2 SVGAGI (reference sequence). V gave up 5 bases and J gave up 10 bases, with 9 bases separating them. CDR3 size: 11 residues. The CDR3 sequence is CASSMDLEQFF. CDR3 nucleotide sequence: TGTGCCAGCAGTATGGACTTGGAGCAGTTCTTC.

The CDR3 DNA sequence: TGCGCCAGCAGCCAAGAGCCAGGGGGCGGGATTGGAGGCACTGAAGCTTTCTTT. It is translated as CASSQEPGGGIGGTEAFF. The chain is built from TRBV4-1 and TRBJ1-1; 8 bases match TRBD1. V shed 0 bases, J shed 4 bases, and the junction held 13 bases outside the gene matches. The CDR3 is 18 residues long. CDR1 and CDR2 from the germline V gene are MGHRA and YSYEKL.

This chain uses TRBV19 with TRBJ1-2; no clear D. This CDR3 is built from 12 residues. In germline, CDR1 is LNHDA, CDR2 SQIVND (reference sequence). V gave up 5 bases and J gave up 4 bases, with 8 bases separating them. The CDR3 sequence is CASSLQTYGYTF. CDR3 DNA: TGTGCCAGTAGTCTTCAGACCTATGGCTACACCTTC.

V usage is TRBV6-1 and J usage is TRBJ2-7; D may be TRBD2 (6 bases). The CDR3 loop spans 14 amino acids. Germline CDR1 and CDR2: MNHNS and SASEGT. Between the trimmed V and J ends, which lost 6 bases and 3 bases, there was a span of 15 bases. For the CDR3, the DNA is TGTGCCAGCAGCGCTTACGGGGGACTCTACGAGCAGTACTTC. Translation: CASSAYGGLYEQYF.

This chain links TRBV15 with TRBJ2-1; 8 bases fit TRBD2. This CDR3 contains 15 residues. Losses at the gene ends were 3 bases for V and 6 bases for J; bases not matched to a gene: 7. Germline CDR1 and CDR2: LNHNV and YYDKDF (reference sequence). In nucleotides, the CDR3 is TGTGCCACCAGCAGGGACCTAGCGGGCTCCAATGAGCAGTTCTTC. Residues: CATSRDLAGSNEQFF.

The chain uses TRBV4-3 and TRBJ2-1; TRBD1 agrees at 9 bases. In germline, CDR1 is LGHNA, CDR2 YSLEER. The V and J ends lost 4 bases and 8 bases, in that order; junction bases with no gene match: 12. The CDR3 contains 16 residues. CDR3 in amino acids: CASSPLTGTGSDEQFF. For the CDR3, the DNA is TGCGCCAGCAGCCCCCTAACCGGGACAGGGAGCGATGAGCAGTTCTTC.

V is TRBV13 and J is TRBJ1-5; no clear D. Germline V gives CDR1 PRHDT, CDR2 FYEKMQ (reference sequence). V was trimmed by 5 bases and J by 2 bases, leaving 16 bases between them. There are 16 residues in the CDR3. CDR3 loop: CASSKTTAGGNQPQHF. CDR3 bases: TGTGCCAGCAGCAAGACCACGGCAGGTGGCAATCAGCCCCAGCATTTT.

The CDR3 DNA follows: TGCGCCAGCAGCGAGGATGGCGGGGGGGCAGATACGCAGTATTTT. Its translation is CASSEDGGGADTQYF. The chain has TRBV5-1 and TRBJ2-3, with TRBD2 matching over 9 bases. This CDR3 contains 15 residues. V trimming: 4 bases; J trimming: 4 bases; junction bases outside the gene matches: 7. CDR1 is SGHRS, CDR2 YFSETQ, per germline.

This chain joins TRBV19 and TRBJ2-2; 7 nucleotides match TRBD1. The trim removed 3 bases at V and 5 bases at J, leaving 6 bases unmatched. The CDR3 length is 15 residues. Germline CDR1 is LNHDA and CDR2 is SQIVND (reference sequence). CDR3 in amino acids: CASSMSGRGTGELFF. The DNA of the CDR3 is TGTGCCAGTAGTATGTCGGGCAGGGGGACCGGGGAGCTGTTTTTT.

This chain uses TRBV10-2 with TRBJ1-2, with D possibly matching TRBD1 (5 bases). This CDR3 spans 13 amino acids. CDR1 is WSHSY, CDR2 SAAADI, per germline. The ends were cut back, 2 bases at V and 7 bases at J, with 11 bases in the middle. The CDR3 region has the DNA TGCGCCAGCAGTGAGAGAGGGGCGGGTGGCTACACCTTC. Translated: CASSERGAGGYTF.